This TCR beta chain is from a study of patients and donors after allogeneic stem cell transplantation. This clonotype was recorded a few times. V lost 4 bases, J lost 5 bases, and 7 bases stayed unmatched. The CDR3 is 15 amino acids. TCRdb recomputed calls from the RT-PCR reads with MiXCR, one row per CDR3 protein. The profile covers 160,000 or so distinct CDR3 sequences, with more than 20% appearing a single time and roughly a quarter taken by the ten largest. J is TRBJ1-2 and V is TRBV12-3 or TRBV12-4; TRBD1 aligns across 10 bases. The sequencing sample was made of blood, either unsorted or a sorted T cell fraction (not recorded which). The sequence derives from a human donor who was either an allogeneic HSCT recipient or a stem cell or donor lymphocyte infusion donor (not recorded which). It is not recorded whose cells these are; they may come from a transplant donor. CDR3 sequence reads: CASSWPAGQGYGYTF. The CDR3 DNA is TGTGCCAGCAGTTGGCCTGCGGGACAGGGGTATGGCTACACCTTC.